Presented here are 26 T cell receptor beta chains from one specimen sequenced in a study. MiXCR, applied by TCRdb to the 5' RACE reads, yields one record per CDR3 protein. Of 40,000 to 65,000 distinct CDR3 sequences listed, 24% are singletons. Sequenced sample: tumor-infiltrating naive CD4+ T cells sorted from the breast tumor. Subset: naive CD4+ T cells, CD4+CD45RA+CD25-. The receptors were gathered from a female donor with breast cancer.

The rearrangement joins TRBV7-2 to TRBJ1-1; D gene ambiguous. This CDR3 contains 15 residues. CDR1 and CDR2 from the germline V gene are SGHTA and FQGNSA. The V gene lost 1 base and the J gene lost 1 base, with 10 bases spanning the gap. The CDR3 loop is CASSLGPGSNTEAFF. Written as DNA, the CDR3 is TGTGCCAGCAGCTTAGGGCCGGGGTCGAACACTGAAGCTTTCTTT. Full variable domain (outside the CDR3, taken from reference TRBV7-2 and TRBJ1-1): GAGVSQSPSNKVTEKGKDVELRCDPISGHTALYWYRQSLGQGLEFLIYFQGNSAPDKSGLPSDRFSAERTGGSVSTLTIQRTQQEDSAVYLCASSLGPGSNTEAFFGQGTRLTVV.

V usage is TRBV6-6 and J usage is TRBJ2-7; tentatively, D is TRBD1 (5 bases). With 5 bases removed from V and 0 bases from J, the gap between germline ends came to 11 bases. Germline-derived CDR1 and CDR2 are MNHNY and SVGAGI (reference sequence). This CDR3 is built from 14 residues. The CDR3 reads CASSARQSSYEQYF. The CDR3 DNA sequence: TGTGCCAGCAGTGCGAGACAGAGCTCCTACGAGCAGTACTTC.

The chain carries TRBV5-1 and TRBJ1-5; D is unresolved. This CDR3 is built from 16 residues. Per germline, CDR1 SGHRS and CDR2 YFSETQ. V lost 1 base to trimming and J lost 3 bases, with 14 bases between them. Here the CDR3 reads CASSLLPGELNQPQHF. The DNA for the CDR3 is TGCGCCAGCAGCTTGTTGCCAGGAGAACTCAATCAGCCCCAGCATTTT.

V usage is TRBV5-1 and J usage is TRBJ2-2; the D gene is possibly TRBD2 (5 bases). V shed 4 bases and J shed 10 bases, with 8 bases lying between them. CDR1 is SGHRS, CDR2 YFSETQ, per germline. The length of the CDR3 is 11 residues. As DNA, the CDR3 is TGCGCCAGCAGCCACCGGGAGGAGCTGTTTTTT. Translation: CASSHREELFF.

The V and J genes are TRBV9 and TRBJ1-5; D unresolved. The germline gives CDR1 SGDLS, CDR2 YYNGEE. The CDR3 loop spans 15 amino acids. V was pared by 0 bases and J by 3 bases, with 10 bases between. The CDR3 DNA sequence: TGTGCCAGCAGCGTAGGACCCAGCTACAATCAGCCCCAGCATTTT. Protein: CASSVGPSYNQPQHF.

The rearrangement links TRBV20-1 to TRBJ1-4; possibly TRBD1 for D (6 bases). Germline CDR1 reads DFQATT; CDR2 reads SNEGSKA (reference sequence). The V and J ends lost 0 bases and 7 bases respectively, with 12 bases between them. The CDR3 covers 14 residues. Here the CDR3 reads CSAREIQGTEKLFF. The CDR3 DNA reads TGCAGTGCTAGAGAGATCCAGGGGACTGAAAAACTGTTTTTT.

This clonotype was found many times. V is TRBV20-1 and J is TRBJ1-6, with 7 bases aligning to TRBD1. Germline CDR1 is DFQATT and CDR2 is SNEGSKA (reference sequence). V was clipped by 6 bases and J by 8 bases; unmatched bases: 10. The CDR3 is made up of 14 amino acids. DNA of the CDR3: TGCAGTGCGCTCGGCGACAGGGTAGATTCACCCCTCCACTTT. This sequence encodes CSALGDRVDSPLHF.

The chain links TRBV7-2 to TRBJ2-3; 7 nucleotides align to TRBD2. The CDR3 is 16 residues long. V shed 4 bases, J shed 0 bases, and the junction held 7 bases outside the gene matches. Germline V gene lookup returns CDR1 SGHTA and CDR2 FQGNSA. The CDR3 sequence is CASSSVAGQSTDTQYF. Here the CDR3 DNA reads TGTGCCAGCAGCTCCGTAGCGGGTCAGAGCACAGATACGCAGTATTTT.

Regarding this clonotype: This sequence may be a read error, since a much larger clone differs from it by one base. V usage is TRBV12-3 or TRBV12-4 and J usage is TRBJ2-2, with D hard to call. The V and J ends lost 7 bases and 7 bases respectively, with 10 bases between them. This CDR3 comprises 12 residues. CDR3 sequence (DNA): TGTGCCAGCAATTCAGGATTCGGGGAGCTGTTTTTT. Translated: CASNSGFGELFF.

This clonotype is medium-sized in the sample. The rearrangement links TRBV27 to TRBJ2-3, with 11 bases that match TRBD2. This CDR3 comprises 15 residues. Germline V gene sequence: CDR1 MNHEY, CDR2 SMNVEV (reference sequence). With V trimmed by 6 bases and J by 5 bases, 7 bases remained unmatched. The CDR3 protein is CASSRTSGWGDTQYF. CDR3 sequence (DNA): TGTGCCAGCAGCCGGACTAGCGGGTGGGGAGATACGCAGTATTTT.

This clonotype has only a few counts. The J gene is TRBJ2-3, the V gene TRBV5-1; D is unresolved. Germline V gene sequence: CDR1 SGHRS, CDR2 YFSETQ. With 7 bases removed from V and 3 bases from J, the gap between germline ends came to 3 bases. The CDR3 consists of 10 residues. In nucleotides, the CDR3 is TGCGCCAGCGGGACAGATACGCAGTATTTT. Its translation is CASGTDTQYF. The entire variable domain, with the rest obtained from reference TRBV5-1 and TRBJ2-3, is as follows: KAGVTQTPRYLIKTRGQQVTLSCSPISGHRSVSWYQQTPGQGLQFLFEYFSETQRNKGNFPGRFSGRQFSNSRSEMNVSTLELGDSALYLCASGTDTQYFGPGTRLTVL.

On this clonotype: A junction end diverges from the germline sequence, so it may reflect a read error. The chain combines TRBV19 with TRBJ1-1, with 9 nucleotides matching TRBD1. The CDR3 runs to 14 residues. Per germline, CDR1 LNHDA and CDR2 SQIVND (reference sequence). Here the CDR3 reads CASRPGDRDTGAFF. The CDR3 region has the DNA TGTGCCAGTAGACCCGGGGACAGGGACACTGGAGCTTTCTTT.

The V gene is TRBV9, the J gene TRBJ1-2, with D perhaps matching TRBD1 (5 bases). Trimming stripped 4 bases from V and 3 bases from J, with 16 bases between. The CDR3 extends over 15 amino acids. CDR1 SGDLS and CDR2 YYNGEE come from the germline V gene. CDR3 bases: TGTGCCAGCAGCCTGACCCCCCAGGGCGACTATGGCTACACCTTC. As protein: CASSLTPQGDYGYTF.

J is TRBJ1-1 and V is TRBV3-1; D is unresolved. The CDR3 contains 17 residues. The V end was cut by 0 bases, the J end by 1 base, with 15 bases between. The V gene's germline CDR1 is LGHDT and CDR2 YNNKEL (reference sequence). The CDR3 reads CASSQEQVPRSNTEAFF. The DNA of the CDR3 is TGTGCCAGCAGCCAAGAGCAGGTCCCCCGGTCGAACACTGAAGCTTTCTTT.

This clonotype was seen many times. The chain joins TRBV4-3 to TRBJ2-2, with 9 bases aligning to TRBD2. Looked up from germline, CDR1 is LGHNA and CDR2 is YSLEER. The CDR3 loop spans 16 amino acids. After removal of 4 bases from V and 5 bases from J, the junction contained 8 bases not matched to a gene. The CDR3 reads CASSPLTSGVTGELFF. The CDR3 nucleotides read TGCGCCAGCAGCCCTCTGACTAGCGGAGTAACCGGGGAGCTGTTTTTT.

A few counts support this clonotype. The chain links TRBV6-1 to TRBJ1-2; the match to TRBD1 covers 8 bases. With 9 bases clipped from V and 6 bases from J, the junction kept 9 bases outside the gene matches. The CDR3 runs to 13 residues. Germline V gene sequence: CDR1 MNHNS, CDR2 SASEGT. This chain's CDR3 is CASRGQAADGYTF. The CDR3 DNA follows: TGTGCCAGTAGGGGACAGGCGGCGGATGGCTACACCTTC.

This clonotype occurred once. One end of the junction fails to match germline, which may point to a read error. This chain joins TRBV7-9 and TRBJ2-4; TRBD2 matches at 7 bases. In germline, CDR1 is SEHNR, CDR2 FQNEAQ (reference sequence). This CDR3 has 18 residues. DNA for the CDR3: TGTGCCGGCAGCTCCATCAAGGGAGGGAACCTAGCCAAAAACATTCAGTACTTC. It yields the protein CAGSSIKGGNLAKNIQYF.

This rearrangement joins TRBV7-2 to TRBJ1-5; D unresolved. There are 14 residues in the CDR3. V was pared by 7 bases and J by 5 bases, with 15 bases between. Germline lookup yields CDR1 SGHTA and CDR2 FQGNSA. The CDR3 coding sequence is TGTGCCAGCAACCCCGCGGGCGGGCATCAGCCCCAGCATTTT. Its protein is CASNPAGGHQPQHF.

In its sample, this clonotype was seen many times. V usage is TRBV4-3 and J usage is TRBJ2-3; D gene uncertain. V gave up 0 bases and J gave up 8 bases, with 12 bases separating them. The CDR3 length is 14 residues. The V gene's germline CDR1 is LGHNA and CDR2 YSLEER. Here the CDR3 reads CASSQDRLLGTQYF. CDR3 coding DNA: TGCGCCAGCAGCCAAGACCGACTCCTGGGTACGCAGTATTTT.

About this clonotype itself: Lacking the conserved final phenylalanine or tryptophan, this CDR3 likely reflects a read error. The chain carries TRBV6-5 and TRBJ2-7; TRBD2 aligns across 11 bases. Germline V lookup: CDR1 MNHEY, CDR2 SVGAGI. Losses at the gene ends were 5 bases for V and 5 bases for J; bases not matched to a gene: 8. This CDR3 contains 15 residues. Here the CDR3 DNA reads TGTGCCAGCAGTCGTGGACTAGCGGGTGCCCACGAGCAGTACTCC. Its translation is CASSRGLAGAHEQYS.

This clonotype has ten or more counts. This sequence joins TRBV20-1 and TRBJ2-7, with 8 bases aligning to TRBD2. Germline V gives CDR1 DFQATT, CDR2 SNEGSKA (reference sequence). This CDR3 has 14 amino acids. The junction had 2 bases not matched to a gene; V was cut back by 1 base and J by 0 bases. CDR3 coding DNA: TGCAGTGCTAGAGTTAGCGGGGTCTCCTACGAGCAGTACTTC. Residues: CSARVSGVSYEQYF.

This sequence joins TRBV28 and TRBJ2-7; TRBD1 or TRBD2 may be the D gene (6 bases each). The V end was cut by 3 bases, the J end by 4 bases, with 25 bases between. This CDR3 contains 18 residues. CDR1 is MDHEN and CDR2 is SYDVKM in the germline V gene. The CDR3 loop is CASSFLFGGGEFTYEQYF. CDR3 nucleotide sequence: TGTGCCAGCAGTTTTCTTTTCGGGGGCGGGGAGTTCACTTACGAGCAGTACTTC.

The genes are TRBV6-6 and TRBJ1-2, with TRBD1 identical over 10 bases. The CDR3 totals 13 residues. Germline CDR1 is MNHNY and CDR2 is SVGAGI (reference sequence). Trimming at V came to 6 bases and at J to 7 bases, leaving 5 bases not matched to a gene. The DNA for the CDR3 is TGTGCCAGCAGGGCCCGGACAGGGGGTGGCTACACCTTC. Its protein product is CASRARTGGGYTF.

This clonotype was detected a few times. This rearrangement joins TRBV7-8 to TRBJ1-4; D not certain. CDR3 length: 15 residues. Germline loops: CDR1 SGHVS, CDR2 FQNEAQ. Trimming pared 1 base from V and 6 bases from J, leaving 12 bases between. CDR3 sequence: CASSLGGVRDEKLFF. The CDR3 nucleotides read TGTGCCAGCAGCTTAGGTGGAGTGAGGGATGAAAAACTGTTTTTT.

The chain joins TRBV7-8 to TRBJ2-1, with 8 positions matching TRBD2. Germline V gene lookup returns CDR1 SGHVS and CDR2 FQNEAQ. The CDR3 sequence is 14 residues long. The V gene end was trimmed by 3 bases and the J gene end by 3 bases; junction bases not matched to a gene: 1. Here the CDR3 DNA reads TGTGCCAGCAGCTTTAGCGGGAACTACAATGAGCAGTTCTTC. As protein: CASSFSGNYNEQFF.

This clonotype came up once. One end of the junction fails to match germline, which may point to a read error. This chain links TRBV6-5 with TRBJ1-1; the D gene is possibly TRBD1 (5 bases). The CDR3 has 14 residues. CDR1 and CDR2 from the germline V gene are MNHEY and SVGAGI. The DNA of the CDR3 is TGTGCCAGCAGAACGGGACTCCCGAACACTGAAGCTCTCTTT. Its protein is CASRTGLPNTEALF.